One T cell receptor (beta chain) is described in this entry. The record originates from a study of shared clonotypes between healthy human individuals. For every subset, genomic DNA was evenly distributed across several immunoSEQ plates. Sequencing used immunoSEQ multiplex PCR; TCRdb keeps in-frame clones, though not all of them. Among around 700,000 clones listed, around four fifths were seen once. The CDR3 spans 13 residues. Between the trimmed V and J ends, which lost 2 bases and 7 bases, there was a span of 13 bases. Germline V lookup: CDR1 SGHTS, CDR2 YDEGEE. The V gene is TRBV5-8, the J gene TRBJ2-7; D remains unclear. The source is a young woman in good health. The sample was memory CD4+ T cells sorted from blood. Subset reported: CD45RA-negative fraction. The CDR3 DNA is TGTGCCAGCAGCTTCGGGCAACTTCGTGAGCAGTACTTC. The encoded protein is CASSFGQLREQYF.